Following are 15 T cell receptor beta chains from one sample sequenced in a study of graft-versus-host responses after intestinal transplantation. Assay: immunoSEQ multiplex PCR; the TCRdb copy retains only in-frame clones and omits some. This table has about 69,000 clones, over 85% appearing once. Sequenced material: bone marrow, taken approximately 740 days after intestinal transplantation. Receptors originate from a human patient who received an intestinal transplant, so some T cells may come from the graft donor.

The rearrangement joins TRBV19 to TRBJ1-5; 8 nucleotides agree with TRBD1. There are 13 residues in the CDR3. Germline V gene lookup returns CDR1 LNHDA and CDR2 SQIVND (reference sequence). V was pared by 4 bases and J by 5 bases, with 1 base of the junction left unmatched. The CDR3 region is CASSTQGDQPQHF. Here the CDR3 DNA reads TGTGCCAGTAGTACACAGGGGGATCAGCCCCAGCATTTT.

CDR3 sequence: CASSSSFVFSERGLAFF. CDR3 in DNA: TGTGCCAGCAGTTCCTCCTTCGTGTTCTCTGAAAGGGGGTTAGCTTTCTTT. The V and J genes are TRBV28 and TRBJ1-1; tentatively, D is TRBD1 (6 bases). Germline V gives CDR1 MDHEN, CDR2 SYDVKM. V was clipped by 4 bases and J by 10 bases, with 28 bases between them. This CDR3 is built from 17 residues.

The chain links TRBV5-1 to TRBJ2-1; 12 positions agree with TRBD2. Germline V gene lookup returns CDR1 SGHRS and CDR2 YFSETQ. V lost 0 bases to trimming and J lost 7 bases; unmatched junction nucleotides: 5. This CDR3 comprises 16 residues. The CDR3 here is CASSLELAGGGNEQFF. The CDR3 DNA follows: TGCGCCAGCAGCTTGGAACTAGCGGGAGGAGGTAATGAGCAGTTCTTC.

This chain links TRBV13 with TRBJ1-6, with 9 nucleotides matching TRBD1. The germline gives CDR1 PRHDT, CDR2 FYEKMQ (reference sequence). The length of the CDR3 is 15 residues. Losses at the gene ends were 4 bases for V and 7 bases for J; bases not matched to a gene: 5. Here the CDR3 reads CASSYRDRANSPLHF. The CDR3 DNA is TGTGCCAGCAGCTACCGGGACAGGGCAAATTCACCCCTCCACTTT.

This chain joins TRBV6-5 and TRBJ2-7; 8 bases are shared with TRBD1. J was trimmed by 3 bases and V by 2 bases; bases with no gene match: 6. This CDR3 has 15 residues. Per the germline V gene, CDR1 is MNHEY and CDR2 is SVGAGI. The CDR3 region is CASSYVSGGGYEQYF. The CDR3, as DNA: TGTGCCAGCAGTTACGTTTCAGGGGGCGGCTACGAGCAGTACTTC.

The gene calls are TRBV11-2 and TRBJ1-2; maybe TRBD1 (5 bases). Germline CDR1 SGHAT, CDR2 FQNNGV. The germline V and J ends were trimmed by 2 bases and 4 bases, with 11 bases remaining between them. CDR3 length: 14 amino acids. CDR3: CASSLWGETYGYTF. CDR3 bases: TGTGCCAGCAGCTTATGGGGGGAGACCTATGGCTACACCTTC.

The chain uses TRBV7-9 and TRBJ1-3; TRBD1 matches at 9 bases. In germline, CDR1 is SEHNR, CDR2 FQNEAQ (reference sequence). The junction had 10 bases not matched to a gene; V was cut back by 5 bases and J by 5 bases. CDR3 length equals 16 residues. The CDR3 DNA follows: TGTGCCAGCAGCCCACCACAGGGGGCGCAGAGAAACACCATATATTTT. It yields the protein CASSPPQGAQRNTIYF.

This clone has a handful of counts. V gene TRBV4-2 combines with J gene TRBJ1-1, with D unclear. This CDR3 spans 15 amino acids. The V end lost 0 bases, the J end lost 1 base, and 9 bases lay between the germline ends. Germline V gene data show CDR1 as LGHNA and CDR2 as YNFKEQ. The CDR3 protein is CASSQEFGENTEAFF. In DNA, the CDR3 is TGTGCCAGCAGCCAAGAATTCGGAGAGAACACTGAAGCTTTCTTT.

The chain is built from TRBV6-5 and TRBJ2-7, with TRBD2 matching over 11 bases. This CDR3 has 16 amino acids. V dropped 2 bases and J dropped 3; count of bases not matched to a gene: 6. Per germline, CDR1 MNHEY and CDR2 SVGAGI. The CDR3 nucleotides are TGTGCCAGCAGTTACACAAGACTAGCGGGGAGCTACGAGCAGTACTTC. Translation gives CASSYTRLAGSYEQYF.

The CDR3 nucleotides are TGTGCCAGCTCACAAGGTTACTCTGGAAACACCATATATTTT. This translates into CASSQGYSGNTIYF. The chain couples TRBV18 to TRBJ1-3; D not resolved. CDR3 length: 14 amino acids. Germline CDR1 KGHSH, CDR2 LQKENI. Trimming took 4 bases from V and 0 from J, leaving 7 bases between them.

The chain links TRBV9 to TRBJ2-2; 10 nucleotides align to TRBD1. CDR1 is SGDLS, CDR2 YYNGEE, per germline. The V and J ends lost 0 bases and 6 bases, in that order; junction bases with no gene match: 11. The CDR3 is 18 residues long. DNA for the CDR3: TGTGCCAGCAGCGTAGATCTCAGCGGGACAGGGGCTCCCGGGGAGCTGTTTTTT. It specifies CASSVDLSGTGAPGELFF.

V gene TRBV13 combines with J gene TRBJ2-3; D uncertain. CDR3 length equals 14 residues. Trimming left V 4 bases short and J 5 bases short, with 13 bases between. Germline V CDR1 and CDR2: PRHDT, FYEKMQ (reference sequence). The CDR3 loop is CASSSQREQDTQYF. In DNA form, the CDR3 reads TGTGCCAGCAGCTCTCAACGTGAACAAGATACGCAGTATTTT. Full variable domain (rest looked up from reference TRBV13 and TRBJ2-3): AAGVIQSPRHLIKEKRETATLKCYPIPRHDTVYWYQQGPGQDPQFLISFYEKMQSDKGSIPDRFSAQQFSDYHSELNMSSLELGDSALYFCASSSQREQDTQYFGPGTRLTVL.

In nucleotides, the CDR3 is TGTGCCAGCAGCAAATCGATAGGGGGCGGCGAGACCCAGTACTTC. It codes for CASSKSIGGGETQYF. The rearrangement joins TRBV13 to TRBJ2-5, with TRBD1 identical over 7 bases. This CDR3 region has 15 residues. Trimming removed 5 bases from V and 5 bases from J; junction bases left unmatched: 11. In germline, CDR1 is PRHDT, CDR2 FYEKMQ (reference sequence).

In DNA, the CDR3 is TGTGCCAGCAGCTGGTCGACCGATACGCAGTATTTT. Translation: CASSWSTDTQYF. The V and J genes are TRBV13 and TRBJ2-3, with no clear D. V shed 4 bases and J shed 6 bases, with 8 bases lying between them. The CDR3 has 12 residues. Per germline, CDR1 PRHDT and CDR2 FYEKMQ (reference sequence).

The genes are TRBV6-1 and TRBJ2-2; D uncertain. Germline-derived CDR1 and CDR2 are MNHNS and SASEGT. V lost 5 bases to trimming and J lost 1 base, with 8 bases between them. CDR3 length: 14 amino acids. For the CDR3, the DNA is TGTGCCAGCAGTCCCTCGGGGAACACCGGGGAGCTGTTTTTT. It is translated as CASSPSGNTGELFF.